The clone carrying this TCR beta chain was seen a few times. The antigen remains undetermined. The record originates from a study of cytomegalovirus exposure and HLA in healthy donors. Points from the study as a whole: Confirmation in vitro established that a few CMV-associated chains were specific for CMV antigens.

Primers for the PCR totalled 60 Vbeta and 13 Jbeta. Profiled with immunoSEQ multiplex PCR; TCRdb holds only in-frame clones, not every one. The sample contains around 99,000 clones, over 60% of which appear only once. The receptor comes from a male donor in good health and CMV-seronegative. Sequencing was done on a sample of PBMCs.

The CDR3 DNA sequence: TGTGCCACCAGCAGAGTTGGGGGGGCGGATGGCTACACCTTC. Translation: CATSRVGGADGYTF. The chain is built from TRBV15 and TRBJ1-2; D possibly corresponds to TRBD1 (6 bases). V was cut by 1 base and J by 6 bases, with 12 bases left in between. This CDR3 region has 14 residues. CDR1 is LNHNV and CDR2 is YYDKDF in the germline V gene (reference sequence).